This TCR beta chain is from a study of blood T cell repertoires in COVID-19. Study as a whole: Sites in the United States, Italy and Spain provided acute and convalescent COVID-19 samples.

Produced via immunoSEQ multiplex PCR; TCRdb's table is partial and in-frame only. The sample lists about 260,000 clones, around 89% occurring once. The CDR3 runs 13 residues. Germline CDR1 and CDR2: LNHNV and YYDKDF (reference sequence). V gave up 1 base and J gave up 2 bases, with 6 bases separating them. The material sequenced was PBMCs or T cells enriched from blood (not recorded which). The source is a man over 45 who had been exposed to COVID-19. The V gene is TRBV15, the J gene TRBJ2-7, with D perhaps TRBD1 (5 bases). The CDR3 DNA sequence: TGTGCCACCAGCAGAGGACAGACCTACGAGCAGTACTTC. Translation gives CATSRGQTYEQYF.